One sample yielded the 5 T cell receptor beta chains listed below, sequenced in a study of T-cell reconstitution after alpha-beta-depleted transplantation in children. As it was prepared, the TCRbeta library received unique molecular identifiers. In TCRdb, the PCR reads were re-called with MiXCR into one record per CDR3 protein. The sample lists a few hundred thousand distinct CDR3 sequences, over 9% occurring once. Here the sequenced sample was PBMCs from the stem cell graft donor, taken from the stem cell graft. These TCRs come from a human donor who donated a stem cell graft to a child with acute lymphoblastic leukemia.

The chain recombines TRBV5-1 with TRBJ2-1; 12 bases line up with TRBD1. V lost 0 bases to trimming and J lost 6 bases; unmatched junction nucleotides: 7. Looked up from germline, CDR1 is SGHRS and CDR2 is YFSETQ. This CDR3 has 17 amino acids. CDR3 nucleotides: TGCGCCAGCAGCTTGGCTCAGGGGACAGGGGGCCTCAATGAGCAGTTCTTC. Translated, it gives CASSLAQGTGGLNEQFF. The full variable domain, its missing parts supplied by reference TRBV5-1 and TRBJ2-1, is KAGVTQTPRYLIKTRGQQVTLSCSPISGHRSVSWYQQTPGQGLQFLFEYFSETQRNKGNFPGRFSGRQFSNSRSEMNVSTLELGDSALYLCASSLAQGTGGLNEQFFGPGTRLTVL.

The CDR3 loop is CASSQDRAVAEKLFF. CDR3 in DNA: TGCGCCAGCAGCCAAGATCGGGCAGTGGCTGAAAAACTGTTTTTT. This chain links TRBV4-3 with TRBJ1-4; D is unresolved. CDR1 is LGHNA, CDR2 YSLEER, per germline. The CDR3 spans 15 residues. Trimming pared 0 bases from V and 7 bases from J, leaving 12 bases between.

This clonotype was seen a handful of times. This chain connects TRBV20-1 to TRBJ1-1; TRBD1 agrees at 8 bases. Looked up from germline, CDR1 is DFQATT and CDR2 is SNEGSKA (reference sequence). The CDR3 has 14 amino acids. V lost 6 bases to trimming and J lost 4 bases; unmatched junction nucleotides: 10. The CDR3: CSANGPGGRTEAFF. The CDR3 DNA follows: TGCAGTGCCAACGGTCCAGGGGGCCGCACTGAAGCTTTCTTT.

The rearrangement uses TRBV10-1 and TRBJ2-2; D possibly matches TRBD1 or TRBD2 (5 bases each). Deletions cut 3 bases from V and 2 bases from J, with 13 bases between. CDR3 size: 16 residues. Germline CDR1 is WNHNN and CDR2 is SYGVQD (reference sequence). This CDR3 reads CASSDRDRGNTGELFF. The CDR3 nucleotides read TGCGCCAGCAGTGACCGGGACCGAGGAAACACCGGGGAGCTGTTTTTT.

This clonotype was seen a few times. The genes are TRBV5-1 and TRBJ1-1; unclear D gene. This CDR3 is built from 13 residues. Germline V lookup: CDR1 SGHRS, CDR2 YFSETQ. V lost 2 bases to trimming and J lost 4 bases, with 9 bases between them. CDR3 DNA sequence: TGCGCCAGCAGCTTACCTCGGCGCACTGAAGCTTTCTTT. Its translation is CASSLPRRTEAFF.